The clone carrying this T cell receptor beta chain was picked up a small number of times. These data belong to a study of cytomegalovirus exposure and HLA in healthy donors. PCR was performed using 60 Vbeta and 13 Jbeta primers. Assay: immunoSEQ multiplex PCR; the TCRdb copy retains only in-frame clones and omits some. Here the sample spans 200,000 to 250,000 clones, around 80% being singletons. This receptor was taken from a woman aged 35 to 49 in good health and CMV-seropositive. The sample consisted of PBMCs.

CDR3 in amino acids: CASSLYGTGVMDEQYF. The CDR3 bases are TGTGCCAGCAGCCTTTACGGGACAGGGGTTATGGACGAGCAGTACTTC. The chain joins TRBV14 to TRBJ2-5; the match to TRBD1 covers 10 bases. The end of the DNA fits TRBJ2-7 better, so the J call may be wrong. CDR3 size: 16 residues. Germline V gene sequence: CDR1 SGHDN, CDR2 FVKESK.